This T cell receptor (beta chain) is drawn from a study of control samples from healthy donors and cancer patients. In germline, CDR1 is MNHEY, CDR2 SVGAGI. After removal of 4 bases from V and 9 bases from J, the junction contained 4 bases not matched to a gene. The CDR3 is 12 amino acids. Produced via immunoSEQ multiplex PCR; TCRdb's table is partial and in-frame only. The repertoire consists of 100,000 to 150,000 clones, with approximately 90% occurring once and the leading ten covering roughly 3.2%. The V and J genes are TRBV6-5 and TRBJ1-1, with 8 bases identical to TRBD1. This TCR was recovered from a man in his fifties in good health. The sample comprised blood. This CDR3 is CASSLDREKAFF. In DNA form, the CDR3 reads TGTGCCAGCAGTTTGGACAGGGAAAAAGCTTTCTTT.